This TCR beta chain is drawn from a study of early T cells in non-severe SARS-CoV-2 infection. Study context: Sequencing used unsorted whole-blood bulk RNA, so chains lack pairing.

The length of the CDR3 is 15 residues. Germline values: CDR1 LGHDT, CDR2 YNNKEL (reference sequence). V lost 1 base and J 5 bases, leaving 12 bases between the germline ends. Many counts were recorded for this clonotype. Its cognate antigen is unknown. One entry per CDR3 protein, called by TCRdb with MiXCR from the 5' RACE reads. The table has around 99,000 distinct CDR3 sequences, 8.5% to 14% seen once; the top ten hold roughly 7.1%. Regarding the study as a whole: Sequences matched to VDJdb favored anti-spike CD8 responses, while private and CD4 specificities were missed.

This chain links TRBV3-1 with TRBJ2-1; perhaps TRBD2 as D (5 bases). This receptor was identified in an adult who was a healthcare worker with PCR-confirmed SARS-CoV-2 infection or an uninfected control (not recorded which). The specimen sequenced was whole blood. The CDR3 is CASSQVAGSHNEQFF. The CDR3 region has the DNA TGTGCCAGCAGCCAAGTTGCGGGTTCCCACAATGAGCAGTTCTTC.